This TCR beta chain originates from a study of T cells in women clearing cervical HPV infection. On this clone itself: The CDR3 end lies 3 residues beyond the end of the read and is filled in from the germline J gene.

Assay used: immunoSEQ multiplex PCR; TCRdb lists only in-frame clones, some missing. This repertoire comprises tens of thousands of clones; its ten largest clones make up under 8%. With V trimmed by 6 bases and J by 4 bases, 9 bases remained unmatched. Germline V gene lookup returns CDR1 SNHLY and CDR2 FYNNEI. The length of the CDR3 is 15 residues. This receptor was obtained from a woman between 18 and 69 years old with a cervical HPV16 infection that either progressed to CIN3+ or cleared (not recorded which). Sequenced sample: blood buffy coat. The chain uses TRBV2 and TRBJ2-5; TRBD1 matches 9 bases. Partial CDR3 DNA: TGTGCCAGCAGGCCCTTTATGGGACAGGGAGAGACC. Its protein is CASRPFMGQGET. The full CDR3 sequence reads CASRPFMGQGETQYF.